The 22 T cell receptor beta chains below were found in one sample sequenced in a study of immune cell composition in non-small cell lung cancer. The table came from immunoSEQ multiplex PCR; TCRdb's copy has only in-frame clones and leaves some out. The table has fewer than 15,000 clones, 55% to 70% seen once; the top ten hold around 8.1%. Material: lung tumor tissue. The receptor source for this set is a human donor with non-small cell lung cancer.

This clone was picked up one time. The chain joins TRBV7-9 to TRBJ2-7, with TRBD1 identical over 10 bases. From germline, CDR1 is SEHNR and CDR2 FQNEAQ (reference sequence). The length of the CDR3 is 15 residues. V gave up 3 bases and J gave up 2 bases; unmatched junction bases: 4. The DNA for the CDR3 is TGTGCCAGCAGCTTGGGGGGGACAGGGGCCTACGAGCAGTACTTC. Translated, it gives CASSLGGTGAYEQYF.

The chain couples TRBV7-9 to TRBJ2-1, with TRBD2 matching over 9 bases. The CDR3 loop spans 17 amino acids. The V gene's germline CDR1 is SEHNR and CDR2 FQNEAQ (reference sequence). V lost 3 bases to trimming and J lost 8 bases; unmatched junction nucleotides: 14. This CDR3 is CASSLAMAGGLVDEQFF. The CDR3 DNA follows: TGTGCCAGCAGCTTGGCCATGGCGGGGGGGCTGGTGGATGAGCAGTTCTTC.

J is TRBJ1-1 and V is TRBV30, with D possibly matching TRBD1 (5 bases). The germline V gene encodes CDR1 GTSNPN and CDR2 SVGIG (reference sequence). The CDR3 runs 14 residues. The ends were cut back, 3 bases at V and 1 base at J, with 12 bases in the middle. As DNA, the CDR3 is TGTGCCTGGAGGACCCCAAGGGGGAACACTGAAGCTTTCTTT. Encoded protein: CAWRTPRGNTEAFF. The full variable domain, in which reference TRBV30 and TRBJ1-1 provide the parts outside the CDR3, is SQTIHQWPATLVQPVGSPLSLECTVEGTSNPNLYWYRQAAGRGLQLLFYSVGIGQISSEVPQNLSASRPQDRQFILSSKKLLLSDSGFYLCAWRTPRGNTEAFFGQGTRLTVV.

The chain carries TRBV19 and TRBJ1-6; 9 nucleotides align to TRBD1. Germline values: CDR1 LNHDA, CDR2 SQIVND (reference sequence). The V segment lost 5 bases and the J segment 7 bases; nucleotides outside the gene matches: 9. The CDR3 contains 16 residues. The DNA for the CDR3 is TGTGCCAGTAGTTCCTCGCAGACAGGGGGGAATTCACCCCTCCACTTT. Translated: CASSSSQTGGNSPLHF.

CDR3 in amino acids: CASSPQSYQPQHF. CDR3 bases: TGTGCCAGCAGTCCACAGAGTTATCAGCCCCAGCATTTT. The V and J genes are TRBV2 and TRBJ1-5; D gene ambiguous. The V gene's germline CDR1 is SNHLY and CDR2 FYNNEI. The CDR3 covers 13 residues. V was cut by 5 bases and J by 5 bases, with 10 bases left in between.

The chain carries TRBV6-4 and TRBJ1-1, with D unresolved. The CDR3 runs 13 residues. Germline assignment: CDR1 MRHNA and CDR2 SNTAGT. V lost 6 bases and J lost 1, with 9 bases in between. CDR3 loop: CASRSNGNTEAFF. The CDR3 nucleotides are TGTGCCAGCAGGAGTAACGGGAACACTGAAGCTTTCTTT.

The chain recombines TRBV19 with TRBJ1-6, with 11 positions matching TRBD1. Germline V lookup: CDR1 LNHDA, CDR2 SQIVND (reference sequence). The CDR3 spans 14 residues. This CDR3 reads CASQGTGGNSPLHF. As DNA, the CDR3 is TGTGCGAGCCAAGGGACAGGGGGGAACTCACCCCTCCACTTT.

This clone was seen a handful of times. The V call is TRBV6-1, the J call TRBJ1-6; a weak D match, TRBD1 (6 bases). CDR1 is MNHNS, CDR2 SASEGT, per germline. CDR3 length: 12 residues. V lost 8 bases to trimming and J lost 17 bases, with 19 bases between them. The CDR3 protein is CASRDTLVLFHF. CDR3 in DNA: TGTGCCAGCCGGGACACCCTTGTGCTTTTCCACTTT.

The rearrangement uses TRBV18 and TRBJ1-4; D may be TRBD1 (6 bases). Germline V gene lookup returns CDR1 KGHSH and CDR2 LQKENI. The CDR3 is 15 amino acids. V lost 0 bases to trimming and J lost 5 bases, with 10 bases between them. This chain's CDR3 is CASSPPGGGNEKLFF. The CDR3 bases are TGTGCCAGCTCACCACCGGGAGGGGGAAATGAAAAACTGTTTTTT.

The V call is TRBV6-1, the J call TRBJ1-4; 9 positions agree with TRBD1. The germline CDR1 and CDR2 sequences are MNHNS and SASEGT. J gave up 5 bases and V 4 bases, and 11 bases lay outside the gene matches. There are 17 residues in the CDR3. CDR3: CASSVPGQGRFNEKLFF. The CDR3 DNA is TGTGCCAGCAGTGTTCCGGGACAGGGACGTTTCAATGAAAAACTGTTTTTT.

CDR3 nucleotide sequence: TGTGCCAGCAGCGTAGCCCCGGACAGGGCTAACTATGGCTACACCTTC. It encodes CASSVAPDRANYGYTF. The gene calls are TRBV9 and TRBJ1-2, with 8 bases lining up with TRBD1. V gave up 0 bases and J gave up 0 bases; unmatched junction bases: 4. CDR3 length: 16 amino acids. The germline CDR1 and CDR2 sequences are SGDLS and YYNGEE.

The chain couples TRBV4-1 to TRBJ1-3; D ambiguous. The CDR3 covers 15 residues. Germline-derived CDR1 and CDR2 are MGHRA and YSYEKL. Trimming removed 4 bases from V and 3 bases from J, with 13 bases in between. The CDR3 nucleotides read TGCGCCAGCAGCCCCAGATCCGAGGGTGGAAACACCATATATTTT. This sequence encodes CASSPRSEGGNTIYF.

This chain links TRBV4-3 with TRBJ2-3; 8 bases map to TRBD2. The CDR3 sequence is 18 residues long. Trimming at V came to 6 bases and at J to 8 bases, leaving 22 bases not matched to a gene. Germline values: CDR1 LGHNA, CDR2 YSLEER. The CDR3 DNA follows: TGCGCCAGCAGTCACCTGGGCGGGCGGGGGGCCCGCAGTCTTACGCAGTATTTT. Translated: CASSHLGGRGARSLTQYF.

Only a few counts were recorded for this clone. The chain uses TRBV5-1 and TRBJ2-3; 15 positions match TRBD2. Germline CDR1 is SGHRS and CDR2 is YFSETQ. J lost 1 base, V lost 4 bases, and 7 bases had no gene match. The CDR3 is 18 residues long. CDR3 sequence: CASSTGTSGGSGTDTQYF. CDR3 coding DNA: TGCGCCAGCAGCACCGGGACTAGCGGGGGGAGCGGCACAGATACGCAGTATTTT.

This clone was detected a few times. This rearrangement joins TRBV12-5 to TRBJ2-7; 7 nucleotides match TRBD1. The CDR3 length is 18 residues. With 0 bases clipped from V and 3 bases from J, the junction kept 14 bases outside the gene matches. In germline, CDR1 is LGHNT, CDR2 FRNRAP. This chain's CDR3 is CASGLVDFRDRVYYEQYF. For the CDR3, the DNA is TGTGCTAGTGGTTTGGTAGACTTCCGCGACAGGGTCTACTACGAGCAGTACTTC.

CDR3 in amino acids: CASKQGGNSPLHF. CDR3 sequence (DNA): TGTGCCAGCAAGCAGGGTGGTAATTCACCCCTCCACTTT. The chain carries TRBV27 and TRBJ1-6; the D gene is possibly TRBD1 (5 bases). Deletions cut 7 bases from V and 6 bases from J, with 10 bases between. The CDR3 spans 13 residues. Germline lookup yields CDR1 MNHEY and CDR2 SMNVEV (reference sequence).

This clone has just a few counts. The genes are TRBV10-3 and TRBJ1-4, with D perhaps matching TRBD1 (6 bases). The CDR3 spans 15 residues. CDR1 ENHRY and CDR2 SYGVKD come from the germline V gene. Trimming took off 3 bases at V and 8 bases at J, with 16 bases between the two ends. The CDR3 is CAISDDEGGKEKLFF. CDR3 nucleotide sequence: TGTGCCATCAGTGACGACGAGGGGGGGAAGGAAAAACTGTTTTTT.

This rearrangement joins TRBV5-4 to TRBJ2-5; D remains unclear. The closer fit of TRBJ2-7 to the DNA end suggests the J call may be wrong. CDR3 length: 15 amino acids. Germline V gives CDR1 SGHNT, CDR2 YYREEE (reference sequence). The CDR3, as DNA: TGTGCCAGCAGCCTCCGGAAGACTGGTGGCTACGAGCAGTACTTC. It is translated as CASSLRKTGGYEQYF.

This clone has a single count. The chain has TRBV11-1 and TRBJ1-2, with D perhaps TRBD1 (5 bases). V lost 4 bases and J lost 3, with 12 bases in between. CDR1 SGHAT and CDR2 FQDESV come from the germline V gene (reference sequence). The CDR3 has 14 amino acids. The CDR3 nucleotides read TGTGCCAGCAGCTATCAGGGATCGTACTATGGCTACACCTTC. It codes for CASSYQGSYYGYTF.

The V and J genes are TRBV7-2 and TRBJ1-2; D uncertain. Germline CDR1 SGHTA, CDR2 FQGNSA. Trimming pared 1 base from V and 6 bases from J, leaving 12 bases between. The CDR3 is made up of 14 amino acids. CDR3 sequence: CASSLDMSGNGYTF. DNA for the CDR3: TGTGCCAGCAGCTTAGATATGTCGGGGAATGGCTACACCTTC.

The rearrangement uses TRBV7-2 and TRBJ2-5, with 9 bases matching TRBD1. The germline gives CDR1 SGHTA, CDR2 FQGNSA. V trimming: 6 bases; J trimming: 5 bases; junction bases outside the gene matches: 1. The CDR3 sequence is 12 residues long. The CDR3 spells CASRTGGETQYF. The CDR3, as DNA: TGTGCCAGCAGGACAGGGGGTGAGACCCAGTACTTC.

A note on this clone: One end of the junction does not line up with germline, which may come from a read error. This rearrangement joins TRBV6-1 to TRBJ1-1, with TRBD1 as a possible D gene (6 bases). Germline CDR1 reads MNHNS; CDR2 reads SASEGT. The CDR3 consists of 14 residues. The DNA for the CDR3 is TGTGCCAGCAGAGAAGGACAGATGAACACTGAAGCTTTCTTT. Encoded protein: CASREGQMNTEAFF.